Listed below are T cell receptor beta chains from one sample, sequenced in a study of blood T cell repertoires in COVID-19. Assay used: immunoSEQ multiplex PCR; TCRdb lists only in-frame clones, some missing. The table records 200,000 to 250,000 clones, 83% of them present only once. The sequenced material came from peripheral blood. These receptors were taken from a woman in her 30s with COVID-19, enrolled during active disease. Each CDR3 is given with its conserved first and last residue. The order of the fields is V gene, J gene, clone size, CDR3 length, D gene, CDR3 protein, CDR3 DNA. A D gene is named only where the DNA matches it firmly. Clone size is shown for a subset of rows, as once, few, many or a class of expanded clone.

v_gene: TRBV7-3; j_gene: TRBJ2-1; abundance: once; len: 16; d_gene: -; CDR3aa: CASSRLSGVLGNEQFF; CDR3nt: TGTGCCAGCAGCCGTCTGTCGGGAGTGCTAGGGAATGAGCAGTTCTTC
v_gene: TRBV7-9; j_gene: TRBJ2-7; abundance: -; len: 14; d_gene: TRBD1; CDR3aa: CALGRGQAYYEQYF; CDR3nt: TGTGCCTTGGGCCGGGGACAGGCGTACTACGAGCAGTACTTC
v_gene: TRBV14; j_gene: TRBJ2-1; abundance: -; len: 15; d_gene: TRBD2; CDR3aa: CASSPASGYYNEQFF; CDR3nt: TGTGCCAGCAGTCCCGCTAGCGGGTATTACAATGAGCAGTTCTTC
v_gene: TRBV3-1/TRBV3-2; j_gene: TRBJ2-7; abundance: -; len: 14; d_gene: TRBD1; CDR3aa: CASSHSDRTYEQYF; CDR3nt: TGTGCCAGCAGCCACTCGGACAGGACCTACGAGCAGTACTTC
v_gene: TRBV6-2/TRBV6-3; j_gene: TRBJ1-5; abundance: -; len: 16; d_gene: -; CDR3aa: CASSYSKRGGIQPQHF; CDR3nt: TGTGCCAGCAGTTACTCAAAAAGGGGGGGGATTCAGCCCCAGCATTTT
v_gene: TRBV9; j_gene: TRBJ2-2; abundance: few; len: 15; d_gene: TRBD2; CDR3aa: CASSVGGGPTGELFF; CDR3nt: TGTGCCAGCAGCGTAGGCGGGGGACCCACCGGGGAGCTGTTTTTT
v_gene: TRBV20-1; j_gene: TRBJ2-3; abundance: -; len: 10; d_gene: TRBD2; CDR3aa: CSPLAAAQYF; CDR3nt: TGCAGTCCACTAGCGGCTGCGCAGTATTTT
v_gene: TRBV29-1; j_gene: TRBJ2-1; abundance: -; len: 16; d_gene: -; CDR3aa: CSVQRSVGVRDNEQFF; CDR3nt: TGCAGCGTTCAACGCTCAGTGGGAGTCCGCGACAATGAGCAGTTCTTC
v_gene: TRBV5-8; j_gene: TRBJ2-3; abundance: -; len: 15; d_gene: -; CDR3aa: CASSPTRGRTDTQYF; CDR3nt: TGTGCCAGCAGCCCGACGCGGGGGCGCACAGATACGCAGTATTTT
v_gene: TRBV6-2/TRBV6-3; j_gene: TRBJ1-5; abundance: -; len: 14; d_gene: -; CDR3aa: CASSTSMSNQPQHF; CDR3nt: -
v_gene: TRBV7-8; j_gene: TRBJ1-1; abundance: -; len: 16; d_gene: TRBD1; CDR3aa: CASIPGLRQGGTEAFF; CDR3nt: TGTGCCAGCATCCCTGGGTTAAGACAGGGTGGCACTGAAGCTTTCTTT
v_gene: TRBV7-2; j_gene: TRBJ2-1; abundance: -; len: 15; d_gene: TRBD2; CDR3aa: CASSPLRTSRNEQFF; CDR3nt: TGTGCCAGCAGCCCGCTCAGGACTAGCCGTAATGAGCAGTTCTTC
v_gene: TRBV13; j_gene: TRBJ2-3; abundance: -; len: 15; d_gene: TRBD2; CDR3aa: CASTWGGAGADTQYF; CDR3nt: TGTGCCAGCACCTGGGGGGGAGCAGGCGCAGATACGCAGTATTTT
v_gene: TRBV5-1; j_gene: TRBJ2-2; abundance: -; len: 14; d_gene: -; CDR3aa: CASSSETVTGELFF; CDR3nt: TGCGCCAGCTCCTCCGAGACAGTCACCGGGGAGCTGTTTTTT
v_gene: TRBV5-5; j_gene: TRBJ2-7; abundance: -; len: 15; d_gene: TRBD1; CDR3aa: CASTSTGTGAYEQYF; CDR3nt: TGTGCCAGCACCTCAACCGGGACAGGGGCCTACGAGCAGTACTTC
v_gene: TRBV5-1; j_gene: TRBJ2-3; abundance: -; len: 15; d_gene: TRBD1; CDR3aa: CASSLWDREADTQYF; CDR3nt: TGCGCCAGCAGCTTATGGGACAGGGAGGCAGATACGCAGTATTTT
v_gene: TRBV29-1; j_gene: TRBJ1-2; abundance: few; len: 15; d_gene: TRBD1; CDR3aa: CSVEGVRGRQYGYTF; CDR3nt: TGCAGCGTTGAAGGGGTAAGGGGGCGTCAATATGGCTACACCTTC
v_gene: TRBV6-2/TRBV6-3; j_gene: TRBJ2-7; abundance: -; len: 16; d_gene: TRBD2; CDR3aa: CASSSQRLASPYEQYF; CDR3nt: TGTGCCAGCAGTTCCCAGCGACTAGCTAGTCCCTACGAGCAGTACTTC
v_gene: TRBV9; j_gene: TRBJ2-3; abundance: -; len: 15; d_gene: -; CDR3aa: CASSEHSRRTDTQYF; CDR3nt: TGTGCCAGCAGCGAGCACTCTCGCCGCACAGATACGCAGTATTTT
v_gene: TRBV5-6; j_gene: TRBJ2-1; abundance: -; len: 17; d_gene: -; CDR3aa: CASLIGLVSGPGNEQFF; CDR3nt: TGTGCCAGCCTGATAGGGCTGGTTAGCGGTCCGGGTAATGAGCAGTTCTTC
v_gene: TRBV7-2; j_gene: TRBJ2-7; abundance: -; len: 16; d_gene: -; CDR3aa: CASSLETSSSTYEQYF; CDR3nt: TGTGCCAGCAGCTTAGAGACTAGTTCTTCGACCTACGAGCAGTACTTC
v_gene: TRBV5-6; j_gene: TRBJ1-4; abundance: -; len: 14; d_gene: -; CDR3aa: CASSPWGLNEKLFF; CDR3nt: TGTGCCAGCAGTCCTTGGGGGCTTAATGAAAAACTGTTTTTT
v_gene: TRBV2; j_gene: TRBJ2-1; abundance: -; len: 14; d_gene: TRBD2; CDR3aa: CASSGTSGYNEQFF; CDR3nt: TGTGCCAGCAGTGGGACTAGCGGATACAATGAGCAGTTCTTC
v_gene: TRBV19; j_gene: TRBJ2-3; abundance: -; len: 15; d_gene: TRBD2; CDR3aa: CASSRRGYGTDTQYF; CDR3nt: TGTGCCAGTAGTAGGCGGGGGTACGGCACAGATACGCAGTATTTT
v_gene: TRBV5-3; j_gene: TRBJ1-1; abundance: -; len: 16; d_gene: TRBD1; CDR3aa: CARSTRPPGQGILAFF; CDR3nt: TGTGCCAGAAGCACCCGACCTCCGGGACAGGGGATTTTAGCTTTCTTT
v_gene: TRBV27; j_gene: TRBJ1-1; abundance: -; len: 14; d_gene: TRBD1; CDR3aa: CASSLTGAVTEAFF; CDR3nt: TGTGCCAGCAGTTTAACAGGGGCCGTCACTGAAGCTTTCTTT
v_gene: TRBV7-3; j_gene: TRBJ2-2; abundance: -; len: 17; d_gene: TRBD2; CDR3aa: CASSFGTSGRRTGELFF; CDR3nt: TGTGCCAGCAGCTTCGGGACTAGCGGGAGGAGGACCGGGGAGCTGTTTTTT
v_gene: TRBV5-1; j_gene: TRBJ2-7; abundance: -; len: 14; d_gene: -; CDR3aa: CASSLPTGAYEQYF; CDR3nt: TGCGCCAGCAGCTTGCCTACGGGAGCCTACGAGCAGTACTTC
v_gene: TRBV19; j_gene: TRBJ2-6; abundance: -; len: 16; d_gene: TRBD1; CDR3aa: CASRDRQSPGANVLTF; CDR3nt: TGTGCCAGTAGGGACAGGCAGAGCCCTGGGGCCAACGTCCTGACTTTC
v_gene: TRBV28; j_gene: TRBJ1-1; abundance: -; len: 15; d_gene: -; CDR3aa: CASSSNSGGDTEAFF; CDR3nt: TGTGCCAGCAGTTCAAATTCAGGAGGGGACACTGAAGCTTTCTTT
v_gene: TRBV4-1; j_gene: TRBJ2-3; abundance: -; len: 19; d_gene: -; CDR3aa: CASSQEWASQAAMTDTQYF; CDR3nt: TGCGCCAGCAGCCAAGAGTGGGCTTCGCAGGCTGCTATGACAGATACGCAGTATTTT
v_gene: TRBV27; j_gene: TRBJ2-5; abundance: once; len: 16; d_gene: TRBD1; CDR3aa: CASRHSGTGGLETQYF; CDR3nt: TGTGCCAGCAGACATTCAGGGACAGGGGGCCTAGAGACCCAGTACTTC
v_gene: TRBV4-3; j_gene: TRBJ2-2; abundance: -; len: 16; d_gene: TRBD1; CDR3aa: CASSQRQGQTSGELFF; CDR3nt: TGCGCCAGCAGCCAACGACAGGGACAGACTTCCGGGGAGCTGTTTTTT
v_gene: TRBV29-1; j_gene: TRBJ1-2; abundance: -; len: 14; d_gene: -; CDR3aa: CSVRGGSSNYGYTF; CDR3nt: TGCAGCGTTCGGGGGGGCAGTTCTAACTATGGCTACACCTTC
v_gene: TRBV19; j_gene: TRBJ2-5; abundance: -; len: 14; d_gene: -; CDR3aa: CASSRDHRAETQYF; CDR3nt: TGTGCCAGTAGTCGCGATCACAGGGCAGAGACCCAGTACTTC
v_gene: TRBV6-6; j_gene: TRBJ2-1; abundance: few; len: 14; d_gene: TRBD2; CDR3aa: CASKDGASGNEQFF; CDR3nt: TGTGCCAGCAAAGATGGGGCTAGCGGTAATGAGCAGTTCTTC
v_gene: TRBV27; j_gene: TRBJ1-4; abundance: -; len: 15; d_gene: -; CDR3aa: CASSSSAGHNEKLFF; CDR3nt: TGTGCCAGCAGTTCGTCCGCAGGTCATAATGAAAAACTGTTTTTT
v_gene: TRBV25-1; j_gene: TRBJ1-3; abundance: -; len: 14; d_gene: TRBD1; CDR3aa: CASSTGGGVNTIYF; CDR3nt: TGTGCCAGCAGTACGGGAGGGGGCGTAAACACCATATATTTT
v_gene: TRBV27; j_gene: TRBJ2-7; abundance: -; len: 16; d_gene: -; CDR3aa: CASSSAGAQGYYEQYF; CDR3nt: TGTGCCAGCAGTTCGGCAGGGGCCCAGGGATACTACGAGCAGTACTTC
v_gene: TRBV3-1/TRBV3-2; j_gene: TRBJ1-6; abundance: -; len: 17; d_gene: TRBD1; CDR3aa: CASRSGTGSAYNSPLHF; CDR3nt: TGTGCCAGCAGGTCCGGGACAGGGAGCGCCTATAATTCACCCCTCCACTTT
v_gene: TRBV18; j_gene: TRBJ2-7; abundance: few; len: 14; d_gene: -; CDR3aa: CASSSIGGVYEQYF; CDR3nt: TGTGCCAGCTCATCGATCGGGGGAGTCTACGAGCAGTACTTC
v_gene: TRBV19; j_gene: TRBJ1-2; abundance: -; len: 12; d_gene: -; CDR3aa: CASQGDFYGYTF; CDR3nt: TGTGCCAGCCAAGGGGATTTCTATGGCTACACCTTC
v_gene: TRBV25-1; j_gene: TRBJ1-5; abundance: -; len: 15; d_gene: -; CDR3aa: CASSEVSIPSQPQHF; CDR3nt: TGTGCCAGCAGTGAAGTTTCTATACCCTCCCAGCCCCAGCATTTT
v_gene: TRBV11-2; j_gene: TRBJ2-7; abundance: -; len: 14; d_gene: -; CDR3aa: CASSLERVMNEQYF; CDR3nt: TGTGCCAGCAGCTTAGAGAGGGTTATGAACGAGCAGTACTTC